The rows below give T cell receptor beta chains drawn from one sample of a study of radiotherapy plus CTLA-4 blockade in lung cancer. The repertoire was sequenced with immunoSEQ multiplex PCR; TCRdb's copy has only in-frame clones and lacks some. Seen here are tens of thousands of clones, roughly 72% observed once, and the top ten hold roughly a tenth. The starting material was peripheral blood, obtained from a patient treated with radiotherapy plus ipilimumab. The receptors shown here come from a human donor with non-small cell lung cancer who had stable disease on radiotherapy plus ipilimumab. CDR3s include the opening cysteine and the closing phenylalanine or tryptophan. D genes are given only for firm matches. Size is stated for part of the rows, as once, few or many counts, or as a class when the clone is expanded.

abundance	j_gene	v_gene	d_gene	CDR3nt	CDR3aa
.	TRBJ2-5	TRBV18	.	TGTGCCAGCTCACCTCGGATGGACAACCAAGAGACCCAGTACTTC	CASSPRMDNQETQYF
few	TRBJ2-7	TRBV29-1	TRBD1	TGCAGCGTTTCGGACAGGTACCTTGATCTCTACGAGCAGTACTTC	CSVSDRYLDLYEQYF
.	TRBJ2-2	TRBV18	.	TGTGCCAGCTCCCCCAGACAGATCAACACCGGGGAGCTGTTTTTT	CASSPRQINTGELFF
few	TRBJ2-3	TRBV7-2	.	TGTGCCAGCAGCTTAGTCTCCTCTAGCACAGATACGCAGTATTTT	CASSLVSSSTDTQYF
few	TRBJ2-1	TRBV10-3	.	TGTGCCATCAGTGAGTCGGACAGCAGGCCCTACAATGAGCAGTTCTTC	CAISESDSRPYNEQFF
once	TRBJ2-7	TRBV7-3	.	TGTGCCAGCAGCCCGGGCCCGAGGGGGACCTACGAGCAGTACTTC	CASSPGPRGTYEQYF
.	TRBJ2-5	TRBV27	.	TGTGCCAGCGGCGGGGAGACCCAGTACTTC	CASGGETQYF
once	TRBJ1-5	TRBV7-2	TRBD1	TGTGCCAGCAGCTTAGCGGGGACAGGGGCCCAGCCCCAGCATTTT	CASSLAGTGAQPQHF
.	TRBJ2-5	TRBV10-3	TRBD2	TGTGCCATCAGTGTAGGGCTAGCGGGGCTCGAAGAGACCCAGTACTTC	CAISVGLAGLEETQYF
.	TRBJ1-1	TRBV5-4	.	TGTGCCAGCAGCTCTGGAGGGCAATGGAACACTGAAGCTTTCTTT	CASSSGGQWNTEAFF
few	TRBJ1-6	TRBV19	TRBD1	TGTGCCGCAGCCCGGACAGGGTTCTATAATTCACCCCTCCACTTT	CAAARTGFYNSPLHF
.	TRBJ2-1	TRBV2	.	TGTGCCAGCAGTGGACAGATTTACAATGAGCAGTTCTTC	CASSGQIYNEQFF
.	TRBJ1-1	TRBV2	TRBD1	TGTGCCAGCAGAAAAGGGGGCCAGAACACTGAAGCTTTCTTT	CASRKGGQNTEAFF
once	TRBJ2-7	TRBV11-2	.	TGTGCCAGCAGCTTAGTAGCAAAACAGGGAACCTACGAGCAGTACTTC	CASSLVAKQGTYEQYF
.	TRBJ2-5	TRBV7-8	.	TGTGCCAGCAGCGATTGGACTGACGCACAAGAGACCCAGTACTTC	CASSDWTDAQETQYF
.	TRBJ2-2	TRBV7-9	.	TGTGCCAGTGGACGTGGACAGCCGGAAACCGGGGAGCTGTTTTTT	CASGRGQPETGELFF
.	TRBJ1-1	TRBV7-6	.	TGTGCCAGCAGCTCTACCCAGGTTACTGAAGCTTTCTTT	CASSSTQVTEAFF
few	TRBJ2-1	TRBV5-4	.	TGTGCCAGCAGCTTTTCCGGGAGCTCCTACAATGAGCAGTTCTTC	CASSFSGSSYNEQFF
.	TRBJ2-4	TRBV5-6	TRBD1	TGTGCCAGCAGCCCAGGGACAGGGGGCTTAAACATTCAGTACTTC	CASSPGTGGLNIQYF
.	TRBJ2-3	TRBV9	.	TGTGCCAGCAGCGTAGGGGGGGACAGATCCACAGATACGCAGTATTTT	CASSVGGDRSTDTQYF
few	TRBJ1-4	TRBV10-2	.	TGCGCCAGCAGTGAGTGGTCAGGGAATGAAAAACTGTTTTTT	CASSEWSGNEKLFF
.	TRBJ2-1	TRBV4-1	.	TGCGCCAGCAGCCAAGACGTTAGTGAGCAGTTCTTC	CASSQDVSEQFF
.	TRBJ2-7	TRBV6-5	TRBD2	TGTGCCAGCAGTAGGTTGCGGGGGGCCTCCTACGAGCAGTACTTC	CASSRLRGASYEQYF
once	TRBJ1-1	TRBV6-6	.	TGTGCCAGCAGTTATGTAGGGGCAGGCACTGAAGCTTTCTTT	CASSYVGAGTEAFF
few	TRBJ2-6	TRBV7-9	.	TGTGCCAGCGCCGGCCAGGCCGGGGCCAACGTCCTGACTTTC	CASAGQAGANVLTF
.	TRBJ1-1	TRBV7-8	TRBD1	TGTGCCAGCAGCTTCCCCGGGACAGAGGCTTTCTTT	CASSFPGTEAFF
.	TRBJ2-6	TRBV18	TRBD1	TGTGCCAGCTCACCACTATTTGATGGGGTGACAGGGTTCTCAGGGGCCAACGTCCTGACTTTC	CASSPLFDGVTGFSGANVLTF
.	TRBJ2-7	TRBV6-1	TRBD1	TGTGCCAGCAGTGGCCGGGACAGGGGGTCCCACGAGCAGTACTTC	CASSGRDRGSHEQYF
.	TRBJ1-6	TRBV5-5	TRBD1	TGTGCCAGCAGCACCCCCGACAGGGGGATTAATTCACCCCTCCACTTT	CASSTPDRGINSPLHF
.	TRBJ1-3	TRBV9	TRBD1	TGTGCCAGCAGCTCAACAGGGGCTGGAAACACCATATATTTT	CASSSTGAGNTIYF
.	TRBJ1-5	TRBV19	.	TGTGCCAGTAGTACGGGGATGAGCAATCAGCCCCAGCATTTT	CASSTGMSNQPQHF
once	TRBJ1-6	TRBV28	TRBD1	TGTGCCAGCACCTCAGGGGGGAGCTCCTATAATTCACCCCTCCACTTT	CASTSGGSSYNSPLHF
.	TRBJ1-6	TRBV30	.	TGTGCCTGGACCAGTGGGTTCGGGGGAAATAATTCACCCCTCCACTTT	CAWTSGFGGNNSPLHF
once	TRBJ1-1	TRBV9	.	TGTGCCAGCAGCGTAGTAACGGTGAACACTGAAGCTTTCTTT	CASSVVTVNTEAFF
.	TRBJ2-1	TRBV19	.	TGTGCCAGTAGCGGGTTGAGCTCCTACAATGAGCAGTTCTTC	CASSGLSSYNEQFF
few	TRBJ1-5	TRBV4-1	.	TGCGCCAGCAGCCAAGCCGACAGTCGCAATCAGCCCCAGCATTTT	CASSQADSRNQPQHF
.	TRBJ1-2	TRBV19	.	TGTGCCAGTAGTATTTTGCCGGAGATATCAGGCTACACCTTC	CASSILPEISGYTF
.	TRBJ2-6	TRBV9	TRBD1	TGTGCCAGCAGCGAGCGGACAGGACCCAACGTCCTGACTTTC	CASSERTGPNVLTF
.	TRBJ1-1	TRBV10-3	.	TGTGCCTCGAATGTGGGCTTAAAGGACACTGAAGCTTTCTTT	CASNVGLKDTEAFF
.	TRBJ1-2	TRBV7-9	.	TGTGCCAGCAGCCCTGGACAGTCAGGACGGTATGGCTACACCTTC	CASSPGQSGRYGYTF
.	TRBJ1-1	TRBV18	.	TGTGCCAGCTACGAGGGGGGGGCGCGGACTGAAGCTTTCTTT	CASYEGGARTEAFF
few	TRBJ2-4	TRBV4-1	TRBD1	TGCGCCAGCACCCAAACAGGGGGACTAAACATTCAGTACTTC	CASTQTGGLNIQYF
.	TRBJ2-7	TRBV7-8	TRBD2	TGTGCCAGCAGCAATAGCGGGGGTTCCTGGTACGAGCAGTACTTC	CASSNSGGSWYEQYF
.	TRBJ2-7	TRBV5-1	.	TGCGCCAGCAGCTATGGGGCCTCCTACGAGCAGTACTTC	CASSYGASYEQYF
.	TRBJ2-7	TRBV10-3	.	TGTGCCGCGTCCGGGACACTACTTTTCGAGCAGTACTTC	CAASGTLLFEQYF
.	TRBJ2-5	TRBV6-5	TRBD1	TGTGCCAGCAGTTACTTTACAGGGGGAACGAAAGAGACCCAGTACTTC	CASSYFTGGTKETQYF
.	TRBJ2-7	TRBV5-1	.	TGCGCCAGCAGCCTAAGGCCGGAGTATCAGTACTTC	CASSLRPEYQYF
.	TRBJ2-7	TRBV15	.	TGTGCCACCAGCAGAGGCGAGCGAATACAGCAGTACTTC	CATSRGERIQQYF
.	TRBJ2-7	TRBV11-2	.	TGTGCCAGCAGCTTGGACAGAACCCCCTACGAGCAGTACTTC	CASSLDRTPYEQYF
.	TRBJ1-4	TRBV30	.	TGTGCCTGGGGACAGTCTAATGAAAAACTGTTTTTT	CAWGQSNEKLFF
.	TRBJ1-5	TRBV2	TRBD1	TGTGCCAGCAGTGCCGACAGGGTAGGACAGCCCCAGCATTTT	CASSADRVGQPQHF
once	TRBJ2-7	TRBV9	TRBD2	TGTGCCAGCAGCGTAGTAGGGCGGGGGGAGCAGTACTTC	CASSVVGRGEQYF